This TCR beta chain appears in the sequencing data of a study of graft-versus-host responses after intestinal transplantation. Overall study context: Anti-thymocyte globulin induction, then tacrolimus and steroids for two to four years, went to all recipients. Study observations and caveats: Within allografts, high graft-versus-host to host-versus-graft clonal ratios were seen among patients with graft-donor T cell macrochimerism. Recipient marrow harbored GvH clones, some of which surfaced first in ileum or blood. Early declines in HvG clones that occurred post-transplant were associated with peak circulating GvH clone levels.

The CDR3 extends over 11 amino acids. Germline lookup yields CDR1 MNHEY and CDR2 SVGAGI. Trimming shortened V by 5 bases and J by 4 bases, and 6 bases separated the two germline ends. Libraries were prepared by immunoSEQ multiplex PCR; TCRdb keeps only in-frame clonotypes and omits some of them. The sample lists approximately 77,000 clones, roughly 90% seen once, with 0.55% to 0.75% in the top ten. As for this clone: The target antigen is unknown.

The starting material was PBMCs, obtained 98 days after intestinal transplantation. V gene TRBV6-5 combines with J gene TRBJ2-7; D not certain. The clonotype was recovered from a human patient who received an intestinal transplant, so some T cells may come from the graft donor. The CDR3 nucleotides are TGTGCCAGCAGTGAATTGTACGAGCAGTACTTC. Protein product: CASSELYEQYF.